The rows below give T cell receptor beta chains drawn from one sample of a study of T cell changes during pregnancy in multiple sclerosis. Method: immunoSEQ multiplex PCR; TCRdb's copy keeps in-frame clones and lacks some. Of over 45,000 clones in the sample, roughly nine tenths are singletons; the top ten hold about 0.38%. The sequences come from CD4+ T cells from peripheral blood mononuclear cells, collected in the third trimester of pregnancy. Every receptor here comes from a female donor with multiple sclerosis, enrolled in a pregnancy study. Both conserved end residues are part of each CDR3. A D gene is named only where the DNA matches it firmly. The size entry is marked missing in some rows and otherwise reads once, few, many or a size class.

D | J | size | V | CDR3 | DNA
NA | TRBJ2-5 | NA | TRBV6-5 | CASKENQETQYF | TGTGCCAGCAAAGAGAACCAAGAGACCCAGTACTTC
TRBD1 | TRBJ1-5 | NA | TRBV7-8 | CATTLGTGSQPQHF | TGTGCCACCACCCTCGGGACAGGGAGCCAGCCCCAGCATTTT
NA | TRBJ1-1 | few | TRBV30 | CAWSPDGLEAFF | TGTGCCTGGAGTCCGGACGGACTTGAAGCTTTCTTT
NA | TRBJ1-3 | NA | TRBV7-2 | CASGATSGSGNTIYF | TGTGCCAGCGGGGCCACTAGCGGCTCTGGAAACACCATATATTTT
NA | TRBJ2-7 | NA | TRBV30 | CAWSVQAGSGEQYF | TGTGCCTGGAGTGTACAGGCAGGCTCTGGGGAGCAGTACTTC
TRBD2 | TRBJ2-2 | NA | TRBV4-3 | CASTSVGLAGGPSNTGELFF | TGCGCCAGCACTTCCGTCGGTCTAGCGGGGGGCCCATCGAACACCGGGGAGCTGTTTTTT
NA | TRBJ2-7 | once | TRBV6-4 | CASTETTGNPYEQYF | TGTGCCAGCACTGAAACGACAGGCAACCCCTACGAGCAGTACTTC
NA | TRBJ2-7 | NA | TRBV7-9 | CASSSVYEQYF | TGTGCCAGCAGCTCTGTATACGAGCAGTACTTC
TRBD1 | TRBJ2-7 | NA | TRBV6-5 | CASSYSGTGDYEQYF | TGTGCCAGCAGTTACTCCGGGACAGGGGACTACGAGCAGTACTTC
NA | TRBJ2-7 | NA | TRBV18 | CASSPGLAGSYEQYF | TGTGCCAGCTCACCAGGGCTCGCGGGATCCTACGAGCAGTACTTC
TRBD1 | TRBJ1-2 | few | TRBV5-4 | CASSLALGQGDYGYTF | TGTGCCAGCAGCTTGGCCCTCGGACAGGGGGACTATGGCTACACCTTC
TRBD1 | TRBJ1-2 | NA | TRBV7-9 | CASGSGTGSVHYGYTF | TGTGCCAGCGGTTCCGGGACAGGGTCGGTTCACTATGGCTACACCTTC
TRBD1 | TRBJ1-2 | NA | TRBV5-5 | CASSSLVGNRGRFGYTF | TGTGCCAGCAGCTCCTTGGTCGGCAACAGGGGGCGGTTTGGCTACACCTTC
NA | TRBJ1-1 | NA | TRBV6-1 | CASSGRQGKMNTEAFF | TGTGCCAGCAGTGGGCGTCAGGGAAAGATGAACACTGAAGCTTTCTTT
TRBD1 | TRBJ2-7 | NA | TRBV19 | CASSSTGPSYEQYF | TGTGCCAGTAGTTCGACAGGGCCCTCCTACGAGCAGTACTTC
TRBD1 | TRBJ2-1 | NA | TRBV11-1 | CASSLAGDRVHEQFF | TGTGCCAGCAGCTTAGCAGGCGACAGGGTTCATGAGCAGTTCTTC
TRBD2 | TRBJ2-1 | NA | TRBV9 | CASSGGTSGRVPQFF | TGTGCCAGCAGTGGGGGGACTAGCGGGAGGGTACCCCAGTTCTTC
NA | TRBJ1-1 | NA | TRBV29-1 | CSVEWNTEAFF | TGCAGCGTAGAGTGGAACACTGAAGCTTTCTTT